This entry describes one T cell receptor (beta chain). These data are taken from a study of shared T cell receptors in the human thymus. Sequenced by immunoSEQ multiplex PCR; TCRdb stores in-frame clones only, minus some. This table holds approximately 580,000 clones, around three quarters found once. Germline CDR1 and CDR2: SEHNR and FQNEAQ (reference sequence). The CDR3 covers 14 residues. The trim removed 10 bases at V and 5 bases at J, leaving 9 bases unmatched. In addition, the sample was reused for a study of human thymus T cells. As reported in that work: V and J genes seemed to be used with bias in thymic and blood repertoires. Highly overlapping thymic repertoires among unrelated individuals were reported in related research.

The rearrangement joins TRBV7-9 to TRBJ2-1, with TRBD2 matching over 9 bases. What was sequenced was thymocytes. The origin of this receptor is a boy under two years old with a congenital heart defect. DNA of the CDR3: TGTGCCACCTCGGGACTAGCCAGGGACAATGAGCAGTTCTTC. It specifies CATSGLARDNEQFF.